These 21 T cell receptor beta chains share one sample of origin, sequenced in a study of a mutant IDH1 vaccine in newly diagnosed glioma. No antigen has been assigned to these receptors. This table comes from immunoSEQ multiplex PCR, and its TCRdb copy is limited to in-frame clones, with some not included. The sample yields around 130,000 clones, just under 80% seen once. Documented time point: week 11, during vaccination. Every vaccine dose comprised 300 ug of mutant IDH1 20-mer peptide plus topical imiquimod. Material: PBMCs, obtained from a glioma patient whose treatment included an IDH1 peptide vaccine. The receptors stem from a man aged 35-49 years with glioma.

J is TRBJ1-4 and V is TRBV18; 11 bases match TRBD1. Germline loops: CDR1 KGHSH, CDR2 LQKENI. The CDR3 runs 12 residues. V lost 4 bases, J lost 13 bases, and 2 bases stayed unmatched. CDR3 protein: CASSRTGGGLFF. CDR3 sequence (DNA): TGTGCCAGCTCACGGACAGGGGGCGGACTGTTTTTT. Complete variable domain (other parts from reference TRBV18 and TRBJ1-4): NAGVMQNPRHLVRRRGQEARLRCSPMKGHSHVYWYRQLPEEGLKFMVYLQKENIIDESGMPKERFSAEFPKEGPSILRIQQVVRGDSAAYFCASSRTGGGLFFGSGTQLSVL.

V gene TRBV7-9 combines with J gene TRBJ2-2; 9 bases fit TRBD1. The CDR3 spans 18 residues. V shed 1 base and J 4 bases; nucleotides not matched to a gene: 10. Germline V gives CDR1 SEHNR, CDR2 FQNEAQ (reference sequence). As DNA, the CDR3 is TGTGCCAGCAGCTTAGGGACAGGGGCCTTACAACTCACCGGGGAGCTGTTTTTT. This sequence encodes CASSLGTGALQLTGELFF.

The chain couples TRBV19 to TRBJ2-7, with D uncertain. Trimming removed 5 bases from V and 4 bases from J, with 15 bases in between. Germline V CDR1 and CDR2: LNHDA, SQIVND (reference sequence). The CDR3 runs to 14 residues. This CDR3 reads CASSHTADGYEQYF. The CDR3 DNA reads as TGTGCCAGTAGTCATACTGCGGATGGGTACGAGCAGTACTTC.

The chain is built from TRBV5-3 and TRBJ2-3; D gene uncertain. TRBV5-3 is an ORF, and what it does is uncertain. V lost 4 bases and J lost 5, with 8 bases in between. This CDR3 spans 12 amino acids. The CDR3 spells CARSRAVDTQYF. The CDR3 region has the DNA TGTGCCAGAAGCCGAGCCGTAGATACGCAGTATTTT.

The V gene is TRBV27, the J gene TRBJ2-3; no firm D call. V was pared by 5 bases and J by 1 base, with 4 bases between. In germline, CDR1 is MNHEY, CDR2 SMNVEV (reference sequence). The CDR3 has 12 amino acids. CDR3 in amino acids: CASSRGTDTQYF. The DNA of the CDR3 is TGTGCCAGCAGTAGAGGCACAGATACGCAGTATTTT.

This clone occurred once. J is TRBJ1-1 and V is TRBV5-4; D is perhaps TRBD1 (5 bases). The CDR3 runs 14 residues. Germline V gene sequence: CDR1 SGHNT, CDR2 YYREEE (reference sequence). The V end was cut by 1 base, the J end by 5 bases, with 12 bases between. CDR3 residues: CASSLPGSVTEAFF. CDR3 nucleotide sequence: TGTGCCAGCAGCTTGCCAGGGTCGGTGACTGAAGCTTTCTTT.

The V and J genes are TRBV5-1 and TRBJ2-3, with a possible D match to TRBD2 (6 bases). The V end lost 0 bases, the J end lost 4 bases, and 12 bases lay between the germline ends. Germline loops: CDR1 SGHRS, CDR2 YFSETQ. The length of the CDR3 is 15 residues. The CDR3 protein is CASSLDPSVSDTQYF. In DNA form, the CDR3 reads TGCGCCAGCAGCTTGGATCCTAGCGTTTCAGATACGCAGTATTTT.

V is TRBV5-1 and J is TRBJ2-3; D is undetermined. The CDR3 extends over 16 amino acids. CDR1 and CDR2 from the germline V gene are SGHRS and YFSETQ. Trimming cost V 0 bases and J 2 bases, with 13 bases left between them. In DNA form, the CDR3 reads TGCGCCAGCAGCTTGGCCAAGGAGAGAATCACAGATACGCAGTATTTT. Amino acid sequence: CASSLAKERITDTQYF.

The V call is TRBV28, the J call TRBJ1-5; 8 nucleotides match TRBD1. The V gene's germline CDR1 is MDHEN and CDR2 SYDVKM. The CDR3 extends over 14 amino acids. V lost 5 bases, J lost 7 bases, and 7 bases stayed unmatched. The CDR3, as DNA: TGTGCCAGCAGTCTTAAGACAGGGGTCCAGCCCCAGCATTTT. Translated, it gives CASSLKTGVQPQHF.

This chain joins TRBV11-2 and TRBJ2-5; maybe TRBD1 (6 bases). This CDR3 has 16 residues. Germline loops: CDR1 SGHAT, CDR2 FQNNGV. The germline V and J ends were trimmed by 1 base and 0 bases, with 12 bases remaining between them. CDR3 nucleotides: TGTGCCAGCAGCTTAGGACTGGGGGCCTACCAAGAGACCCAGTACTTC. This sequence encodes CASSLGLGAYQETQYF. Combining the CDR3 with reference TRBV11-2 and TRBJ2-5 gives the whole variable domain EAGVAQSPRYKIIEKRQSVAFWCNPISGHATLYWYQQILGQGPKLLIQFQNNGVVDDSQLPKDRFSAERLKGVDSTLKIQPAKLEDSAVYLCASSLGLGAYQETQYFGPGTRLLVL.

The chain combines TRBV2 with TRBJ2-1; 9 nucleotides agree with TRBD2. With V trimmed by 7 bases and J by 7 bases, 8 bases remained unmatched. CDR3 length: 14 residues. CDR1 is SNHLY and CDR2 is FYNNEI in the germline V gene. The CDR3 region has the DNA TGTGCCAGCAAGGGGGGAGCGGGAGGTAATGAGCAGTTCTTC. Its translation: CASKGGAGGNEQFF.

V and J are TRBV6-5 and TRBJ2-3, with D unclear. In germline, CDR1 is MNHEY, CDR2 SVGAGI. The V end lost 2 bases, the J end lost 1 base, and 13 bases lay between the germline ends. This CDR3 region has 16 residues. DNA for the CDR3: TGTGCCAGCAGTTACCACGGTGGGCGGCGCACAGATACGCAGTATTTT. Its protein is CASSYHGGRRTDTQYF.

This sequence joins TRBV6-4 and TRBJ1-5; 10 bases match TRBD1. Germline V gene lookup returns CDR1 MRHNA and CDR2 SNTAGT. CDR3 length: 15 amino acids. Germline trimming cut 4 bases from V and 2 bases from J; bases unmatched to any gene: 2. The CDR3 sequence is CASSAGTGGNQPQHF. CDR3 nucleotides: TGTGCCAGCAGTGCCGGGACAGGGGGCAATCAGCCCCAGCATTTT.

Ten or more counts support this clone. V gene TRBV27 combines with J gene TRBJ1-1; D is uncertain. Germline CDR1 and CDR2: MNHEY and SMNVEV (reference sequence). The CDR3 is 14 residues long. V lost 0 bases, J lost 1 base, and 6 bases lay in between. The CDR3 loop is CASSLSGPNTEAFF. As DNA, the CDR3 is TGTGCCAGCAGTTTATCAGGACCGAACACTGAAGCTTTCTTT.

This rearrangement joins TRBV27 to TRBJ1-2; 7 bases are shared with TRBD1. The CDR3 runs to 13 residues. V shed 6 bases, J shed 8 bases, and the junction held 9 bases outside the gene matches. Germline V gene sequence: CDR1 MNHEY, CDR2 SMNVEV (reference sequence). For the CDR3, the DNA is TGTGCCAGCAGCAAATCGGACAGGCGGGGCTACACCTTC. Translating it yields CASSKSDRRGYTF.

The J gene is TRBJ1-2, the V gene TRBV7-2, with 7 nucleotides matching TRBD1. Germline-derived CDR1 and CDR2 are SGHTA and FQGNSA. The CDR3 runs 13 residues. V lost 4 bases to trimming and J lost 2 bases; unmatched junction nucleotides: 1. The CDR3 here is CASSSGQNYGYTF. The CDR3 DNA follows: TGTGCCAGCAGCTCGGGACAGAACTATGGCTACACCTTC.

The chain links TRBV30 to TRBJ2-1, with D unresolved. The CDR3 spans 13 residues. Trimming removed 5 bases from V and 7 bases from J, with 15 bases in between. Germline values: CDR1 GTSNPN, CDR2 SVGIG (reference sequence). The CDR3 coding sequence is TGTGCCTGGGGTCCTGGCTGGGATAATGAGCAGTTCTTC. This encodes CAWGPGWDNEQFF.

This clone has at least ten counts. The rearrangement links TRBV6-5 to TRBJ1-1; D remains ambiguous. With 0 bases removed from V and 5 bases from J, the gap between germline ends came to 10 bases. The CDR3 spans 14 residues. Germline CDR1 MNHEY, CDR2 SVGAGI. The CDR3 spells CASSYSSGYTEAFF. The CDR3 DNA is TGTGCCAGCAGTTACTCGTCGGGATATACTGAAGCTTTCTTT.

This clone has more than one count but fewer than ten. The chain joins TRBV19 to TRBJ1-1; D ambiguous. Germline-derived CDR1 and CDR2 are LNHDA and SQIVND (reference sequence). The CDR3 is 16 residues long. As DNA, the CDR3 is TGTGCTAGCTCTACGAGCTACACTAGGGAGAACACTGAAGCTTTCTTT. Protein: CASSTSYTRENTEAFF.

V usage is TRBV10-1 and J usage is TRBJ2-2; 7 bases line up with TRBD1. The CDR3 runs 16 residues. Per germline, CDR1 WNHNN and CDR2 SYGVQD (reference sequence). V shed 4 bases and J 5 bases; nucleotides not matched to a gene: 10. The CDR3, as DNA: TGCGCCAGCAGTGCCACAGGGGCATTATCAACCGGGGAGCTGTTTTTT. Encoded protein: CASSATGALSTGELFF.

This chain connects TRBV30 to TRBJ2-3; TRBD2 might be the D (6 bases). The V end lost 0 bases, the J end lost 5 bases, and 18 bases lay between the germline ends. Germline assignment: CDR1 GTSNPN and CDR2 SVGIG (reference sequence). The CDR3 has 16 residues. The CDR3 region has the DNA TGTGCCTGGAGTGTACCGGGGTTGGTTAGCGGAGATACGCAGTATTTT. This sequence encodes CAWSVPGLVSGDTQYF.